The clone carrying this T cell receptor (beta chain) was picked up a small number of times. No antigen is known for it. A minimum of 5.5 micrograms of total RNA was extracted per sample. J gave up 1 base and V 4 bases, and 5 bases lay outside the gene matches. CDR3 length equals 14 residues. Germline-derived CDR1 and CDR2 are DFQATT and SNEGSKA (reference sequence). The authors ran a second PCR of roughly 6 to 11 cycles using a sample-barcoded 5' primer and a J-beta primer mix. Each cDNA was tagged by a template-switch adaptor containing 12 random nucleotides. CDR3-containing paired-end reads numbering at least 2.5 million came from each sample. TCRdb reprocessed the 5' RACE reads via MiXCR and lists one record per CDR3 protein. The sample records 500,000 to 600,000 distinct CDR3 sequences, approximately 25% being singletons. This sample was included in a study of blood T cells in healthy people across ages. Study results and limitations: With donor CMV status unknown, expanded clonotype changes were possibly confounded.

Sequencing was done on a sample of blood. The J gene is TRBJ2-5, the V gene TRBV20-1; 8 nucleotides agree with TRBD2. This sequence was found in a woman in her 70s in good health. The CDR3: CSATGGVCQETQYF. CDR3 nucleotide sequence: TGCAGTGCTACCGGGGGGGTCTGCCAAGAGACCCAGTACTTC.